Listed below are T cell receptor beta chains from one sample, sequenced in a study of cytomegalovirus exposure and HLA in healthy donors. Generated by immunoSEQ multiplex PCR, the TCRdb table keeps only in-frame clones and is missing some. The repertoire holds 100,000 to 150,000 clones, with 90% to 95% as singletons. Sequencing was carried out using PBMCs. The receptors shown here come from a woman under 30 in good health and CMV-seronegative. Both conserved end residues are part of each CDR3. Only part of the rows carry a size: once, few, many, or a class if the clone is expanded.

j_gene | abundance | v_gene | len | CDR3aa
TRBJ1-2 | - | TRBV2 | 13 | CASGAGTDYGYTF
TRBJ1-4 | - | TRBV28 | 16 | CASSFQGRGANEKLFF
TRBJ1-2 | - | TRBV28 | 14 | CASSLQGANYGYTF
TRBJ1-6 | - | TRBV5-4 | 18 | CASSPRRTGSSYNSPLHF
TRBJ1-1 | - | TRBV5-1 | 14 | CASSSDSMNTEAFF
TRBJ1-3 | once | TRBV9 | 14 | CASSVGTGDRVIYF
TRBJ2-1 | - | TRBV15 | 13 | CATSRGSPPEQFF
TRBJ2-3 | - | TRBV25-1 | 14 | CASSDPGAGDTQYF
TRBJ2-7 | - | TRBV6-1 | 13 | CASSRDLYYEQYF
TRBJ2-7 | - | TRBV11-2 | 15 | CASSLWTSGRIEQYF
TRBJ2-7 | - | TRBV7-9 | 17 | CASSPYEVTGEYYEQYF
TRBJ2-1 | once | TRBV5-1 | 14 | CASSFERLYNEQFF
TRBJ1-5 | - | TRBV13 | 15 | CASSQGGYSNQPQHF
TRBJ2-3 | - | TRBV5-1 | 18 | CASSTLGLAGPATATQYF
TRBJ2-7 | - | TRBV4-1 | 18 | CASSQEAQLAGALSEQYF
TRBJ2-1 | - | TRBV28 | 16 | CASRTRLAGFYNEQFF
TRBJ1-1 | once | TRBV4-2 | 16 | CASSPHEGVTNTEAFF
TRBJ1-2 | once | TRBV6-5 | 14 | CASRSHQGIYGYTF